The text below deals with one TCR beta chain. Under the authors' procedure: Amplification of reference gene primers was used by the study to estimate nucleated cell counts. Method: immunoSEQ multiplex PCR; TCRdb's copy keeps in-frame clones and lacks some. That table furnishes V, J and clone size, whereas the DNA furnished D and trimming. The sample yields 85,000 to 100,000 clones, approximately 84% seen once. These data come from a study of blood T cell repertoires in COVID-19. Study at large: Samples taken during acute and convalescent COVID-19 were collected in the United States, Italy and Spain. T cells, B-cell-depleted T cells, or PBMCs provided the cDNA or gDNA that served as material.

Trimming cost V 5 bases and J 6 bases, with 16 bases left between them. This CDR3 has 13 residues. Germline V gene data show CDR1 as GTSNPN and CDR2 as SVGIG (reference sequence). This rearrangement joins TRBV30 to TRBJ1-1, with D possibly being TRBD1 (5 bases). The receptor was derived from a woman in her sixties with acute or convalescent COVID-19. The sequenced material came from peripheral blood. The DNA of the CDR3 is TGTGCCTGGGACCGTGTAGGGGATTCTGAAGCTTTCTTT. Protein sequence: CAWDRVGDSEAFF. The complete variable domain, with remaining parts taken from reference TRBV30 and TRBJ1-1, reads SQTIHQWPATLVQPVGSPLSLECTVEGTSNPNLYWYRQAAGRGLQLLFYSVGIGQISSEVPQNLSASRPQDRQFILSSKKLLLSDSGFYLCAWDRVGDSEAFFGQGTRLTVV.